This T cell receptor beta chain is from a study of regulatory T cells in long-lasting Graves disease. As for the study in general: Antithyroid drugs had been taken under 3 months by newly diagnosed Graves' patients.

Indicated time point: newly diagnosed GD, antithyroid drugs for less than 3 months. The TCR library was prepared using RNA isolated from PBMCs. TCR beta libraries were built with iRepertoire HTBI primers and Arm-PCR of CDR3 regions. In the authors' methods: The samples yielded approximately 62 TRBV and around 13 TRBJ segments. TCRdb passed the multiplex PCR reads through MiXCR, listing each CDR3 protein once. The V and J calls shown here were made by TCRdb, not taken from the authors' results. The profile shows approximately 350,000 distinct CDR3 sequences, 16% of them singletons. CDR1 SNHLY and CDR2 FYNNEI come from the germline V gene. The CDR3 length is 15 residues. V shed 7 bases, J shed 8 bases, and the junction held 12 bases outside the gene matches. This sample also appeared in a second study, on T cells in Graves' hyperthyroidism and ophthalmopathy. That paper states: Used for diagnoses were clinical symptoms, serum thyroxine and TRAb, thyroid ultrasound and orbital computed tomography.

The receptor comes from a man aged 40-49 years with Graves disease. Here the sequenced sample was peripheral blood mononuclear cells (PBMCs), taken at new diagnosis, from a patient treated with antithyroid drugs. The J gene is TRBJ1-2, the V gene TRBV2, with 11 positions matching TRBD1. DNA for the CDR3: TGTGCCAGCACCTCCGTTAGGACAGGGGGCAAGGGCTACACCTTC. Its translation: CASTSVRTGGKGYTF.